A single sample is the source of the 13 T cell receptor beta chains below, sequenced in a study of T-cell reconstitution after alpha-beta-depleted transplantation in children. Unique molecular identifiers featured in how the TCRbeta library was prepared. TCRdb used MiXCR to reprocess the PCR reads, holding one entry per CDR3 protein. The sample carries approximately 800,000 distinct CDR3 sequences, less than 20% recorded once. Here the sequenced sample was PBMCs, mostly from graft donor cells, taken 360 days after TCRalphabeta/CD19-depleted stem cell transplant. These receptor sequences come from a male patient younger than 18 who had a stem cell transplant for acute lymphoblastic leukemia, so the T cells may come from the graft donor.

This clonotype was detected a few times. The rearrangement links TRBV10-2 to TRBJ2-3; 8 bases match TRBD2. J lost 2 bases, V lost 5 bases, and 9 bases had no gene match. Germline V gene lookup returns CDR1 WSHSY and CDR2 SAAADI. The CDR3 is 16 residues long. DNA for the CDR3: TGCGCCAGCAGTTCCCTAGCGGGTCCCCCCACAGATACGCAGTATTTT. Encoded protein: CASSSLAGPPTDTQYF.

This clonotype has just a few counts. The chain carries TRBV13 and TRBJ2-4, with 8 positions matching TRBD2. Trimming cost V 4 bases and J 4 bases; bases outside gene matches: 3. The CDR3 totals 14 residues. Germline CDR1 and CDR2: PRHDT and FYEKMQ (reference sequence). The CDR3 loop is CASSSTSGKNIQYF. CDR3 coding DNA: TGTGCCAGCAGCTCCACTAGCGGAAAAAACATTCAGTACTTC.

This clonotype was picked up a small number of times. V usage is TRBV7-2 and J usage is TRBJ2-7, with D perhaps matching TRBD1 or TRBD2 (5 bases each). This CDR3 has 15 residues. Trimming stripped 1 base from V and 2 bases from J, with 12 bases between. CDR1 is SGHTA and CDR2 is FQGNSA in the germline V gene. This chain's CDR3 is CASSLDGTDPYEQYF. The CDR3 DNA follows: TGTGCCAGCAGCTTAGATGGGACGGACCCCTACGAGCAGTACTTC.

The chain is built from TRBV5-1 and TRBJ1-5; D might be TRBD1 (5 bases). V gave up 5 bases and J gave up 3 bases, with 15 bases separating them. CDR3 length: 15 residues. Germline CDR1 is SGHRS and CDR2 is YFSETQ. This chain's CDR3 is CASRSGTGFNQPQHF. Here the CDR3 DNA reads TGCGCCAGCAGATCCGGGACTGGGTTCAATCAGCCCCAGCATTTT.

In its sample, this clonotype was seen a few times. The chain couples TRBV7-3 to TRBJ2-1, with D possibly matching TRBD2 (6 bases). CDR1 and CDR2 (germline): SGHTA, FQGTGA. The CDR3 is 15 residues long. V was cut by 1 base and J by 2 bases, with 9 bases left in between. In nucleotides, the CDR3 is TGTGCCAGCAGCTTAATGCGGGGTACCTACAATGAGCAGTTCTTC. This translates into CASSLMRGTYNEQFF.

There are a few counts of this clonotype. V usage is TRBV7-2 and J usage is TRBJ2-2; no firm D call. CDR3 length: 17 amino acids. V dropped 0 bases and J dropped 6 bases, with 17 bases sitting between them. Per the germline V gene, CDR1 is SGHTA and CDR2 is FQGNSA. The CDR3 DNA is TGTGCCAGCAGCTTAGCCCCTTGGCGAATTGGGTCCGGGGAGCTGTTTTTT. Translated: CASSLAPWRIGSGELFF.

V gene TRBV4-1 combines with J gene TRBJ1-4; a possible D gene is TRBD1 (6 bases). V shed 4 bases and J shed 5 bases, with 14 bases lying between them. The CDR3 loop spans 15 amino acids. Looked up from germline, CDR1 is MGHRA and CDR2 is YSYEKL. The CDR3 coding sequence is TGCGCCAGCAGCCTCCAGGGGACGGGGAATGAAAAACTGTTTTTT. Its translation is CASSLQGTGNEKLFF.

The chain couples TRBV5-1 to TRBJ1-1, with a possible D match to TRBD1 (5 bases). The germline V gene has CDR1 SGHRS and CDR2 YFSETQ. Trimming removed 5 bases from V and 6 bases from J, with 14 bases in between. The CDR3 totals 13 residues. DNA of the CDR3: TGCGCCAGCAGAGAAGCTGGGGGGGCTGAAGCTTTCTTT. Translating gives CASREAGGAEAFF.

The chain carries TRBV25-1 and TRBJ2-7; 9 nucleotides match TRBD2. The length of the CDR3 is 16 residues. J gave up 0 bases and V 0 bases, and 3 bases lay outside the gene matches. Per the germline V gene, CDR1 is MGHDK and CDR2 is SYGVNS. CDR3 coding DNA: TGTGCCAGCAGTGAATATAGCGGGGGTCGCTCCTACGAGCAGTACTTC. This encodes CASSEYSGGRSYEQYF.

This chain uses TRBV9 with TRBJ1-5, with TRBD1 matching 7 bases. The junction had 7 bases not matched to a gene; V was cut back by 0 bases and J by 7 bases. The germline CDR1 and CDR2 sequences are SGDLS and YYNGEE. This CDR3 spans 15 amino acids. DNA for the CDR3: TGTGCCAGCAGCGTAGGGGCAGGGGGAAGCCAGCCCCAGCATTTT. As protein: CASSVGAGGSQPQHF.

This clonotype occurred a few times. V gene TRBV5-1 combines with J gene TRBJ2-3; TRBD2 agrees at 8 bases. The germline gives CDR1 SGHRS, CDR2 YFSETQ. This CDR3 region has 22 residues. V dropped 0 bases and J dropped 2; count of bases not matched to a gene: 23. The CDR3 sequence: CASSLEMFSGKWRGPPTDTQYF. CDR3 nucleotides: TGCGCCAGCAGCTTGGAGATGTTTAGCGGGAAGTGGAGAGGGCCTCCCACAGATACGCAGTATTTT. The full variable domain, completed using reference TRBV5-1 and TRBJ2-3, is KAGVTQTPRYLIKTRGQQVTLSCSPISGHRSVSWYQQTPGQGLQFLFEYFSETQRNKGNFPGRFSGRQFSNSRSEMNVSTLELGDSALYLCASSLEMFSGKWRGPPTDTQYFGPGTRLTVL.

This clonotype appeared many times. V usage is TRBV7-8 and J usage is TRBJ2-7; D gene ambiguous. The V and J ends lost 5 bases and 5 bases respectively, with 19 bases between them. The CDR3 totals 15 residues. Germline CDR1 SGHVS, CDR2 FQNEAQ. The DNA for the CDR3 is TGTGCCAGCAGCCCCTCAAGAATCCCTAGACACGAGCAGTACTTC. This gives the protein CASSPSRIPRHEQYF. Drawing the rest from reference TRBV7-8 and TRBJ2-7, the complete variable domain is GAGVSQSPRYKVAKRGQDVALRCDPISGHVSLFWYQQALGQGPEFLTYFQNEAQLDKSGLPSDRFFAERPEGSVSTLKIQRTQQEDSAVYLCASSPSRIPRHEQYFGPGTRLTVT.

This clonotype came up a few times. The V and J genes are TRBV20-1 and TRBJ2-1, with D perhaps matching TRBD1 (5 bases). CDR3 length equals 10 residues. Trimming left V 5 bases short and J 12 bases short, with 11 bases between. CDR1 and CDR2 (germline): DFQATT, SNEGSKA (reference sequence). The CDR3 coding sequence is TGCAGTGCTGGGGCTAGTGGGCAGTTCTTC. As protein: CSAGASGQFF.